This is a list of T cell receptor beta chains from one sample in a study of cytotoxic CD8 clonotypes in ibrutinib-treated CLL. Assay used: immunoSEQ multiplex PCR; TCRdb lists only in-frame clones, some missing. The table shows fewer than 150,000 clones, with roughly 80% occurring only once. Sequences were derived from PBMCs, sampled after 24 months of ibrutinib treatment. Receptors were obtained from a human donor with chronic lymphocytic leukemia. Both conserved end residues are part of each CDR3. Fields, in order: clone size, J gene, V gene, CDR3 protein. Size tells how often a clone was seen (once, few, many) or the class of an expanded clone, and some rows leave it out.

>NA|TRBJ1-4|TRBV7-7
CASRGDNEKLFF
>NA|TRBJ2-6|TRBV19
CASSIVGTSGANVLTF
>once|TRBJ1-2|TRBV6-5
CASRNTGTVSYGYTF
>NA|TRBJ2-7|TRBV6-6
CASSYPSGGAYEQYF
>NA|TRBJ2-3|TRBV19
CASIGRTGATDTQYF
>NA|TRBJ2-7|TRBV7-2
CASSLEVGRGVQQYF
>NA|TRBJ2-7|TRBV7-8
CASSFGGAASEQYF
>once|TRBJ2-2|TRBV7-2
CASSRTSLVTGELFF
>NA|TRBJ1-4|TRBV15
CATSTRGANEKLFF
>NA|TRBJ1-2|TRBV19
CASIPSGTGYGYTF
>NA|TRBJ2-5|TRBV5-6
CASSLAGRGETQYF
>NA|TRBJ1-1|TRBV6-5
CASSYSIWADTEAFF
>NA|TRBJ2-6|TRBV18
CASSPRGDSGANVLTF
>NA|TRBJ1-5|TRBV10-3
CAISDYGESGNQPQHF
>NA|TRBJ2-7|TRBV7-8
CASSWGRDRETYEQYF
>NA|TRBJ2-3|TRBV5-1
CASSLEGTPPDTQYF
>NA|TRBJ2-1|TRBV11-3
CASSPSGVAGGYNEQFF
>NA|TRBJ2-3|TRBV5-1
CASSLAGWADTQYF
>NA|TRBJ2-5|TRBV7-6
CASSLRGSQETQYF
>NA|TRBJ1-4|TRBV30
CAWSVLVEKLFF
>NA|TRBJ2-5|TRBV7-6
CASSGSWETQYF
>NA|TRBJ2-3|TRBV18
CASSPPLRRIRTDTQYF
>NA|TRBJ2-7|TRBV7-9
CASSLAGGHVGNF
>NA|TRBJ2-7|TRBV15
CATPLGGDEQYF
>NA|TRBJ2-6|TRBV7-2
CATKRDSGANVLTF
>few|TRBJ2-5|TRBV15
CATSSGTTSQETQYF
>NA|TRBJ2-1|TRBV21-1
CASPLIVGYNEQFF
>NA|TRBJ1-2|TRBV19
CASSTRDRGYRGYTF
>NA|TRBJ2-5|TRBV27
CASRHNTGIGETQYF